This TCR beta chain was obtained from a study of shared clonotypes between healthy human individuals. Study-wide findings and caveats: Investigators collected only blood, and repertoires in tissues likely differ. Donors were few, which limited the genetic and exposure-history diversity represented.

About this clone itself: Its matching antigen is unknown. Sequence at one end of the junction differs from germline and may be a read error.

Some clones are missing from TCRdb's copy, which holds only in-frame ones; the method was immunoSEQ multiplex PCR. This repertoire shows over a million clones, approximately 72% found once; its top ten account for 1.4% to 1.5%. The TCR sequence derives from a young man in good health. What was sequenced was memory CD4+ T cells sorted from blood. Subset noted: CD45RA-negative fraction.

The CDR3 DNA follows: TGTGCTAGCAGCTCTGGGGCCGGGGGGACCCAGTACTTC. It is translated as CASSSGAGGTQYF. The chain joins TRBV7-7 to TRBJ2-5; weak D call: TRBD2 (6 bases). This CDR3 comprises 13 residues. The germline gives CDR1 SSHAT, CDR2 FNYEAQ (reference sequence).